Listed below are T cell receptor beta chains from one sample, sequenced in a study of blood T cell repertoires in COVID-19. Sequencing used immunoSEQ multiplex PCR; TCRdb keeps in-frame clones, though not all of them. The table records approximately 190,000 clones, 70% to 90% of them present only once. What was sequenced was peripheral blood. These receptors were collected from a man in his sixties or seventies with active or convalescent COVID-19. Each CDR3 is given with its conserved first and last residue. A D gene is named only where the DNA matches it firmly. Size tells how often a clone was seen (once, few, many) or the class of an expanded clone, and some rows leave it out.

TRBV7-2	TRBD2	TRBJ2-1	-	TGTGCCAGCAGCGCTAGGACTAGCGGGAGGCTGAGCTCCTACAATGAGCAGTTCTTC	CASSARTSGRLSSYNEQFF
TRBV5-5	TRBD1	TRBJ1-2	-	TGTGCCAGCAGCTTGGCCGGTCAGGGGGATTTTGGTGGCTACACCTTC	CASSLAGQGDFGGYTF
TRBV28	-	TRBJ2-1	-	TGTGCCAGCAGCAAGCCCTATGGCTACAGCTCCTACAATGAGCAGTTCTTC	CASSKPYGYSSYNEQFF
TRBV6-4	-	TRBJ2-1	-	TGTGCCAGCAGTGATCCTCCCGACAATGAGCAGTTCTTC	CASSDPPDNEQFF
TRBV27	TRBD2	TRBJ2-3	-	TGTGCCAGCCGAATAGCGGGCGGTTGGTATTTT	CASRIAGGWYF
TRBV18	TRBD2	TRBJ2-3	-	TGTGCCAGCTCATTTTTTTCCGGGACTAGCGTCTCAGATACGCAGTATTTT	CASSFFSGTSVSDTQYF
TRBV6-5	TRBD2	TRBJ2-1	-	TGTGCCAGCAGTAAACTAGCGGGGGGGCCGGTTGAGCAGTTCTTC	CASSKLAGGPVEQFF
TRBV6-1	TRBD2	TRBJ2-1	-	TGTGCCAGCAGTGAATCTCTAGCGGGGGGGGACAATGAGCAGTTCTTC	CASSESLAGGDNEQFF
TRBV7-8	-	TRBJ1-5	-	TGTGCCAGCAGCTTAGCGCTTCAGGGAAATCAGCCCCAGCATTTT	CASSLALQGNQPQHF
TRBV9	-	TRBJ2-6	-	TGTGCCAGCAGCGGCCCAGGGGCTGGGGCCAACGTCCTGACTTTC	CASSGPGAGANVLTF
TRBV6-5	-	TRBJ1-2	-	TGTGCCAGCAGTTACAACAGGGCCCCGGGGGGCTACACCTTC	CASSYNRAPGGYTF
TRBV6-5	-	TRBJ2-3	-	TGTGCCAGCAATAAATTCACAGATACGCAGTATTTT	CASNKFTDTQYF
TRBV19	TRBD2	TRBJ2-7	-	TGTGCCAGTAGTCCTCGACTAGCGGCGGCCTACGAGCAGTACTTC	CASSPRLAAAYEQYF
TRBV19	TRBD2	TRBJ2-1	-	TGTGCCAGTAGTATTTCTAGCGGGACTTCGTCTGAGCAGTTCTTC	CASSISSGTSSEQFF
TRBV28	TRBD2	TRBJ2-1	few	TGTGCCAGCAGTACGACTAGCGGGCTCAATGAGCAGTTCTTC	CASSTTSGLNEQFF
TRBV5-6	TRBD2	TRBJ2-7	-	TGTGCCAGCAGCTTGGGCTTCGAACCGGGACTAGCGAGGTACGAGCAGTACTTC	CASSLGFEPGLARYEQYF
TRBV19	TRBD2	TRBJ2-1	-	TGTGCCAGTAGGCCACGACTAGCGGGAGTTATCTACAATGAGCAGTTCTTC	CASRPRLAGVIYNEQFF
TRBV6-1	TRBD1	TRBJ2-7	-	TGTGCCAGCAGTGAAGGGACAGGGTTCGAGCAGTACTTC	CASSEGTGFEQYF
TRBV5-1	-	TRBJ1-2	-	TGCGCCAGCAGCTTTCGCGATTATTCTGGCTACACCTTC	CASSFRDYSGYTF
TRBV10-1	TRBD1	TRBJ2-7	-	TGCGCCACCCCTAATTCCGACAGGGCACACTACGAGCAGTACTTC	CATPNSDRAHYEQYF
TRBV6-2/TRBV6-3	TRBD1	TRBJ1-6	-	TGTGCCAGCAGTTACGGGACAGGGAGTTCACCCCTCCACTTT	CASSYGTGSSPLHF
TRBV27	-	TRBJ2-2	once	TGTGCCAGCAGCTCGAGCGGTAACACCGGGGAGCTGTTTTTT	CASSSSGNTGELFF
TRBV5-4	-	TRBJ2-2	-	TGTGCCAGCAGCCCGGCCGGGGGGCGGGAAAACACCGGGGAGCTGTTTTTT	CASSPAGGRENTGELFF
TRBV7-2	TRBD1	TRBJ2-7	-	TGTGCCAGCAGCTTGGACAGGGGGCCCTACGAGCAGTACTTC	CASSLDRGPYEQYF
TRBV28	TRBD2	TRBJ2-5	-	TGTGCCAGCAGCCCCGGATGGGGGGGAGAGACCCAGTACTTC	CASSPGWGGETQYF
TRBV2	-	TRBJ2-7	-	TGTGCCAGCAGTGAAGGAGGGAGCGAGCAGTACTTC	CASSEGGSEQYF
TRBV20-1	-	TRBJ2-7	-	TGCAGTGCTAGGACATACGAGCAGTACTTC	CSARTYEQYF
TRBV29-1	-	TRBJ2-1	-	TGCAGCGTTGTCGGATCTAGTTACCAGTTCTTC	CSVVGSSYQFF
TRBV10-3	-	TRBJ1-1	-	TGTGCCATTGTAAAAGGGGACTCCCGCCTTTATGAAGCTTTCTTT	CAIVKGDSRLYEAFF
TRBV27	TRBD1	TRBJ2-7	-	TGTGCCAGCAGTCAACAGGGGGCCGAGCAGTACTTC	CASSQQGAEQYF
TRBV28	TRBD2	TRBJ2-1	-	TGTGCCAGCAGTTCTCGGACTAGTATCAATGCGGTCAATGAGCAGTTCTTC	CASSSRTSINAVNEQFF
TRBV3-1/TRBV3-2	-	TRBJ1-1	once	TGTGCCAGCAGCCAAGCTGCGTTCACTGAAGCTTTCTTT	CASSQAAFTEAFF
TRBV3-1/TRBV3-2	TRBD2	TRBJ2-5	-	TGTGCCAGCAGCCAAGATCCGGGGGGGAGAGAGACCCAGTACTTC	CASSQDPGGRETQYF
TRBV30	-	TRBJ1-5	-	TGTGCCTGGAGTGAGGGGGGCAATCAGCCCCAGCATTTT	CAWSEGGNQPQHF
TRBV19	-	TRBJ2-2	few	TGTGCCAGTAGTCCAGGGGCCAAGGCCGGGGAGCTGTTTTTT	CASSPGAKAGELFF
TRBV5-1	-	TRBJ1-6	-	TGCGCCAGCAGCTTGGACAGGGAGACTTCACCCCTCCACTTT	CASSLDRETSPLHF
TRBV24-1	-	TRBJ2-1	-	TGTGCCACCAGTGGACAGAATGAGCAGTTCTTC	CATSGQNEQFF
TRBV10-3	-	TRBJ1-6	-	TGTGCCATCAGCCGGGACACCGATTATAATTCACCCCTCCACTTT	CAISRDTDYNSPLHF
TRBV28	-	TRBJ1-3	once	TGTGCCAGCAGTCTACCCGGCAGGGCTGGAAACACCATATATTTT	CASSLPGRAGNTIYF
TRBV6-2/TRBV6-3	-	TRBJ1-5	once	TGTGCCAGCAGTTACCGGGACAATCAGCCCCAGCATTTT	CASSYRDNQPQHF
TRBV6-1	-	TRBJ2-7	-	TGTGCCAGCAGTGACCTCGACCGGGACGAGCAGTACTTC	CASSDLDRDEQYF
TRBV9	TRBD1	TRBJ1-4	-	TGTGCCAGCAGCGTAGGAGGGGGCGTACAGTTTTTT	CASSVGGGVQFF
TRBV5-1	TRBD2	TRBJ2-1	once	TGCGCCAGCAGCAGCCAAGGAGGGGGGCAGGCTAGCGGGAGGGTTTATGAGCAGTTCTTC	CASSSQGGGQASGRVYEQFF
TRBV19	TRBD1	TRBJ1-2	-	TGTGCCAGTAACCCGGACAGGGGTAACTATGGCTACACCTTC	CASNPDRGNYGYTF
TRBV28	TRBD1	TRBJ2-2	-	TGTGCCGCCGGGACAGGGGACACCGGGGAGCTGTTTTTT	CAAGTGDTGELFF
TRBV20-1	-	TRBJ2-1	-	TGCAGTGCTAGACCAAACAATGAGCAGTTCTTC	CSARPNNEQFF
TRBV11-3	-	TRBJ2-1	-	TGTGCCAGCAGCTTTCGTCAGGGCTCCTACAATGAGCAGTTCTTC	CASSFRQGSYNEQFF
TRBV19	-	TRBJ1-5	-	TGTGCCAGTACGGTCGCGTTGGGGGGAAATCAGCCCCAGCATTTT	CASTVALGGNQPQHF
TRBV2	-	TRBJ2-7	-	TGTGCCAGCATGATAGAGACAGGACCCTACGAGCAGTACTTC	CASMIETGPYEQYF
TRBV28	TRBD1	TRBJ1-2	once	TGTGCCGGAGGACAGGGGCCCTATGGCTACACCTTC	CAGGQGPYGYTF
TRBV7-2	TRBD1	TRBJ1-5	-	TGTGCCAGCAGCTGGAGGACAGGGGACACCTCGCCCCAGCATTTT	CASSWRTGDTSPQHF
TRBV5-4	TRBD2	TRBJ2-1	-	TGTGCCAGCAGCGGGGGACTAGCGGGGATTCCCTCCTACAATGAGCAGTTCTTC	CASSGGLAGIPSYNEQFF
TRBV27	-	TRBJ1-2	-	TGTGCCAGCAGTAGGGGCTTAACTTTCTATGGCTACACCTTC	CASSRGLTFYGYTF
TRBV7-2	-	TRBJ2-7	-	TGTGCCAGCAGCTTAGTAGCGTACGAGCAGTACTTC	CASSLVAYEQYF